The 21 T cell receptor beta chains presented below share a single source sample, sequenced in a study of immune evolution from preneoplasia to lung adenocarcinoma. The data were produced by immunoSEQ multiplex PCR, yet TCRdb's version contains in-frame clones alone and is incomplete. In the table there are several thousand clones, approximately 78% of which are singletons. The sample consisted of FFPE adjacent normal lung tissue. Source of these receptors: an older donor with lung adenocarcinoma.

J is TRBJ2-2 and V is TRBV14; 11 bases match TRBD2. The CDR3 extends over 18 amino acids. The V gene's germline CDR1 is SGHDN and CDR2 FVKESK. V was clipped by 2 bases and J by 5 bases; unmatched bases: 10. CDR3: CASSQSLLAGERTGELFF. The DNA of the CDR3 is TGTGCCAGCAGCCAATCGTTACTAGCGGGAGAAAGGACCGGGGAGCTGTTTTTT.

This clone was detected a few times. The rearrangement links TRBV15 to TRBJ1-4, with 10 positions matching TRBD1. The junction had 16 bases not matched to a gene; V was cut back by 3 bases and J by 6 bases. The CDR3 sequence is 19 residues long. Germline CDR1 LNHNV, CDR2 YYDKDF (reference sequence). Here the CDR3 DNA reads TGTGCCACCAGCAGGACTTCCGGGACAGGGGATCCAGCGGATGAAAAACTGTTTTTT. Translated, it gives CATSRTSGTGDPADEKLFF.

The genes are TRBV9 and TRBJ2-3; 7 bases match TRBD1. Germline CDR1 SGDLS, CDR2 YYNGEE. V lost 4 bases to trimming and J lost 5 bases; unmatched junction nucleotides: 4. CDR3 size: 13 residues. In nucleotides, the CDR3 is TGTGCCAGCAGCACACGACAGGGAGATACGCAGTATTTT. It is translated as CASSTRQGDTQYF.

V usage is TRBV7-3 and J usage is TRBJ2-1; D is undetermined. CDR3 length: 13 residues. From germline, CDR1 is SGHTA and CDR2 FQGTGA. The V gene lost 5 bases and the J gene lost 6 bases, with 11 bases spanning the gap. CDR3: CASSPTPGNEQFF. In DNA, the CDR3 is TGTGCCAGCAGCCCGACCCCGGGCAATGAGCAGTTCTTC.

The rearrangement uses TRBV4-2 and TRBJ2-7; 8 bases are a match to TRBD2. V gave up 1 base and J gave up 4 bases; unmatched junction bases: 12. The CDR3 contains 17 residues. Germline CDR1 reads LGHNA; CDR2 reads YNFKEQ. Here the CDR3 reads CASSQVYFAGGTYEQYF. In DNA, the CDR3 is TGTGCCAGCAGCCAAGTTTATTTTGCGGGAGGAACTTACGAGCAGTACTTC.

This rearrangement joins TRBV5-6 to TRBJ2-3, with D unclear. This CDR3 has 13 amino acids. Germline assignment: CDR1 SGHDT and CDR2 YYEEEE. V was pared by 0 bases and J by 2 bases, with 4 bases between. For the CDR3, the DNA is TGTGCCAGCAGCTTGGGAGACACAGATACGCAGTATTTT. Translating it yields CASSLGDTDTQYF.

The rearrangement links TRBV19 to TRBJ1-2; tentatively, D is TRBD1 (6 bases). The CDR3 covers 14 residues. Between the trimmed V and J ends, which lost 7 bases and 8 bases, there was a span of 20 bases. Germline CDR1 is LNHDA and CDR2 is SQIVND (reference sequence). CDR3 loop: CASNNPGHRTGYTF. CDR3 nucleotides: TGTGCCAGTAATAACCCGGGACACAGAACCGGCTACACCTTC.

The chain employs TRBV10-2 and TRBJ2-1; maybe TRBD2 (6 bases). Germline values: CDR1 WSHSY, CDR2 SAAADI. The CDR3 sequence is 14 residues long. V was clipped by 0 bases and J by 15 bases, with 18 bases between them. The CDR3 here is CASSESGGNDVGFF. The CDR3 nucleotides are TGCGCCAGCAGTGAGTCAGGCGGGAACGACGTTGGGTTCTTC.

The V call is TRBV7-3, the J call TRBJ2-1, with 7 bases lining up with TRBD1. CDR3 size: 17 residues. CDR1 and CDR2 (germline): SGHTA, FQGTGA. The V gene end was trimmed by 1 base and the J gene end by 6 bases; junction bases not matched to a gene: 12. The CDR3 sequence is CASSLRPGTDPGNEQFF. In DNA form, the CDR3 reads TGTGCCAGCAGCTTAAGACCAGGGACAGACCCAGGCAATGAGCAGTTCTTC.

The table lists this clone with a few counts. V is TRBV7-2 and J is TRBJ1-2, with D uncertain. The CDR3 totals 13 residues. V lost 3 bases and J 0 bases, leaving 5 bases between the germline ends. Germline V lookup: CDR1 SGHTA, CDR2 FQGNSA. DNA of the CDR3: TGTGCCAGCAGCTTGTGGGCTAACTATGGCTACACCTTC. It is translated as CASSLWANYGYTF.

The V and J genes are TRBV7-3 and TRBJ2-5; TRBD1 is a possible D gene (5 bases). This CDR3 has 14 amino acids. CDR1 and CDR2 from the germline V gene are SGHTA and FQGTGA. Trimming pared 5 bases from V and 2 bases from J, leaving 12 bases between. The CDR3 loop reads CASSPQGSQETQYF. The CDR3 bases are TGTGCCAGCAGCCCCCAGGGTAGTCAAGAGACCCAGTACTTC.

The chain employs TRBV4-3 and TRBJ2-6; no definite D call. CDR1 and CDR2 (germline): LGHNA, YSLEER. V lost 4 bases, J lost 1 base, and 20 bases lay in between. CDR3 length: 19 residues. The CDR3 loop is CASSPIGGAGRSGANVLTF. Here the CDR3 DNA reads TGCGCCAGCAGCCCAATCGGCGGCGCAGGAAGGTCTGGGGCCAACGTCCTGACTTTC.

V is TRBV7-8 and J is TRBJ2-1; no reliable D call. The CDR3 sequence is 15 residues long. Per germline, CDR1 SGHVS and CDR2 FQNEAQ. Trimming shortened V by 1 base and J by 6 bases, and 13 bases separated the two germline ends. CDR3 residues: CASSLEVGWGNEQFF. The CDR3 region has the DNA TGTGCCAGCAGCTTAGAAGTGGGGTGGGGCAATGAGCAGTTCTTC.

This rearrangement joins TRBV11-2 to TRBJ1-2, with 7 bases that match TRBD1. The CDR3 contains 12 residues. Germline V lookup: CDR1 SGHAT, CDR2 FQNNGV. The junction had 3 bases not matched to a gene; V was cut back by 5 bases and J by 6 bases. CDR3 bases: TGTGCCAGCAGCGCACAGGGGAATGGCTACACCTTC. Protein product: CASSAQGNGYTF.

This chain connects TRBV7-3 to TRBJ2-3; 7 nucleotides align to TRBD2. CDR3 length equals 15 residues. The germline V gene has CDR1 SGHTA and CDR2 FQGTGA. V trimming: 5 bases; J trimming: 1 base; junction bases outside the gene matches: 6. The CDR3 protein is CASSQAGTGTDTQYF. The CDR3 bases are TGTGCCAGCAGCCAAGCGGGGACGGGCACAGATACGCAGTATTTT.

This chain connects TRBV4-1 to TRBJ1-4; D perhaps matches TRBD2 (6 bases). Near its end, the DNA agrees better with TRBJ2-2, so the J call may be wrong. The CDR3 is 17 amino acids. CDR1 is MGHRA and CDR2 is YSYEKL in the germline V gene. The CDR3 coding sequence is TGCGCCAGCAGCCAAGATCCGTCCTCCGGCGGGGTGAGGGAGCTGTTTTTT. This gives the protein CASSQDPSSGGVRELFF.

V is TRBV29-1 and J is TRBJ1-1, with D maybe TRBD1 (5 bases). Germline values: CDR1 SQVTM, CDR2 ANQGSEA. Trimming took 6 bases from V and 4 from J, leaving 18 bases between them. The CDR3 totals 14 residues. The CDR3 sequence: CSVGESIRGTEAFF. CDR3 bases: TGCAGCGTGGGCGAAAGTATTAGGGGCACTGAAGCTTTCTTT.

This clone was seen only once. This chain connects TRBV11-3 to TRBJ1-1; D remains ambiguous. The CDR3 runs to 12 residues. V was pared by 5 bases and J by 3 bases, with 7 bases between. Per germline, CDR1 SGHNT and CDR2 YENEEA. CDR3 loop: CASSNSYTEAFF. CDR3 nucleotide sequence: TGTGCCAGCAGCAACAGTTACACTGAAGCTTTCTTT.

Of note for this clone: This same CDR3 is encoded by further DNA sequences in the sample. The J gene is TRBJ2-2, the V gene TRBV7-2; 16 nucleotides line up with TRBD2. The germline V gene has CDR1 SGHTA and CDR2 FQGNSA. The CDR3 totals 18 residues. V gave up 5 bases and J gave up 7 bases; unmatched junction bases: 10. CDR3 DNA sequence: TGTGCCAGCAGCCTACCGGGACTAGCGGGAGGGATTGTCGGGGAGCTGTTTTTT. It is translated as CASSLPGLAGGIVGELFF.

The V call is TRBV6-5, the J call TRBJ2-1; possible D gene TRBD2, 6 bases. The V and J ends lost 4 bases and 5 bases respectively, with 15 bases between them. The length of the CDR3 is 15 residues. Germline-derived CDR1 and CDR2 are MNHEY and SVGAGI. For the CDR3, the DNA is TGTGCCAGCAGTTCCTCGGGACTTAGCCACAATGAGCAGTTCTTC. This sequence encodes CASSSSGLSHNEQFF.

The chain links TRBV18 to TRBJ2-1; 10 bases are shared with TRBD2. The CDR3 extends over 15 amino acids. CDR1 KGHSH and CDR2 LQKENI come from the germline V gene. Trimming cost V 4 bases and J 3 bases; bases outside gene matches: 3. CDR3 DNA: TGTGCCAGCTCACACGGACTAGCGGTCTACAATGAGCAGTTCTTC. The encoded protein is CASSHGLAVYNEQFF.